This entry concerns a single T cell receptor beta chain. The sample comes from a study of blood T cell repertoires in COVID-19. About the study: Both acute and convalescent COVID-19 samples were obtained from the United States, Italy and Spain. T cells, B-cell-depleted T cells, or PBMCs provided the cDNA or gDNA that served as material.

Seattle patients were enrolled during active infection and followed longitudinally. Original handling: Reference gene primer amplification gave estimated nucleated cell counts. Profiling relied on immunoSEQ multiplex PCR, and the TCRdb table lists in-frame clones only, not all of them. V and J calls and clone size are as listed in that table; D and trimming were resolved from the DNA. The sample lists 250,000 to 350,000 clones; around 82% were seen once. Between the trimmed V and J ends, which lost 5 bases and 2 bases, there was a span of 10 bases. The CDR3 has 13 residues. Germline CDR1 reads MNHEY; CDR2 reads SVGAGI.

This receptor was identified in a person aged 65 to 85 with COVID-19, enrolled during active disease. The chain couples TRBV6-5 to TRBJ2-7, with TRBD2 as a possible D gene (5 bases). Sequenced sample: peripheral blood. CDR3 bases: TGTGCCAGCAGTACGGGAAGAACCTACGAGCAGTACTTC. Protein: CASSTGRTYEQYF.